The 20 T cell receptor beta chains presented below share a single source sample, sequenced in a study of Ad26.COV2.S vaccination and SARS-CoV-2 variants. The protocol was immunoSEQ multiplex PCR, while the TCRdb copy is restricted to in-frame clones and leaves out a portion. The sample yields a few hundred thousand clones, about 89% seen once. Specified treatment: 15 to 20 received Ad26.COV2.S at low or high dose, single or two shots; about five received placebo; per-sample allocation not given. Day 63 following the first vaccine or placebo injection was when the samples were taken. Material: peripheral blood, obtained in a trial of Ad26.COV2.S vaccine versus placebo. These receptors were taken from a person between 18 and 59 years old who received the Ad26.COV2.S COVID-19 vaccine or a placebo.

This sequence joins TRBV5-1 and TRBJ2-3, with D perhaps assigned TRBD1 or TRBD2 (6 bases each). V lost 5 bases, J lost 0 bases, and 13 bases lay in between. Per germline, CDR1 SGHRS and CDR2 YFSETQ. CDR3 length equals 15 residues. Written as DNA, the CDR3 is TGCGCCAGCAGAAGGGGGGTCGGTAGCACAGATACGCAGTATTTT. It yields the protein CASRRGVGSTDTQYF.

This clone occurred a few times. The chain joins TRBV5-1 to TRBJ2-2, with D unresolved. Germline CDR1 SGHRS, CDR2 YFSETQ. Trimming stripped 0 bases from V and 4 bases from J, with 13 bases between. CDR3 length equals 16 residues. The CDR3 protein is CASSLGLGGATGELFF. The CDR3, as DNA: TGCGCCAGCAGCTTGGGGTTGGGCGGAGCCACCGGGGAGCTGTTTTTT.

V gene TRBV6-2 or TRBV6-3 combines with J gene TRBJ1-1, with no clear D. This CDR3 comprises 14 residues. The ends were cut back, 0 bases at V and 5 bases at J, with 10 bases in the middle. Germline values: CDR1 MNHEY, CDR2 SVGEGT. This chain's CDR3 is CASSYSMGITEAFF. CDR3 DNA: TGTGCCAGCAGTTACTCGATGGGGATAACTGAAGCTTTCTTT.

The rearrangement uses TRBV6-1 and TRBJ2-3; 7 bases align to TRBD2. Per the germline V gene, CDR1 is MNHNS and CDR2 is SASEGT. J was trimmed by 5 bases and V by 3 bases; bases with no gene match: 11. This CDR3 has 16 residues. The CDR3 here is CASSETGGRWLDTQYF. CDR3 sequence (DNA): TGTGCCAGCAGTGAGACGGGCGGGAGATGGCTAGATACGCAGTATTTT.

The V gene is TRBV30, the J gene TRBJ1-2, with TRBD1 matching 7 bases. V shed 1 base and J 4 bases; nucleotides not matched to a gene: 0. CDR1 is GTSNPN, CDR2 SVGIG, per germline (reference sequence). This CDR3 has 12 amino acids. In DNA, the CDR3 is TGTGCCTGGAGTGCAGGGGGCTATGGCTACACCTTC. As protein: CAWSAGGYGYTF.

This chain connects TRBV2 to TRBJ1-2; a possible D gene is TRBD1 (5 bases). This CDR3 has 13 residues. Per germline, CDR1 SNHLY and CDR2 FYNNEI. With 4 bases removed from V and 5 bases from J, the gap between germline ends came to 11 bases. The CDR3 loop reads CASSVREWYGYTF. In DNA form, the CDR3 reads TGTGCCAGCAGTGTCAGGGAATGGTATGGCTACACCTTC.

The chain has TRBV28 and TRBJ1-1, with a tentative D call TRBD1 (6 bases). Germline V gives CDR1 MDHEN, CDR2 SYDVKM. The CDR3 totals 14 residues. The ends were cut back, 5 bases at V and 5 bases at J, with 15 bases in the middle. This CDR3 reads CASSKQGLRTEAFF. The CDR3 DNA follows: TGTGCCAGCAGTAAGCAGGGGCTGCGGACTGAAGCTTTCTTT.

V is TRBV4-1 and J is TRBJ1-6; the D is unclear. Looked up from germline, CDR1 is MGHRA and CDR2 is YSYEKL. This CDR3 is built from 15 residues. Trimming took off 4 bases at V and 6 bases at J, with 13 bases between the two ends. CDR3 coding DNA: TGCGCCAGCAGCCCGGGAGAGGGAGGTAATTCACCCCTCCACTTT. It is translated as CASSPGEGGNSPLHF.

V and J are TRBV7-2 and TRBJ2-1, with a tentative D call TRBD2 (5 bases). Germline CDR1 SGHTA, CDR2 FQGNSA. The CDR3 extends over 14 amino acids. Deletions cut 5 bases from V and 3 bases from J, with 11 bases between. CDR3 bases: TGTGCCAGCAGCCCCTCCGGGAACTACAATGAGCAGTTCTTC. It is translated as CASSPSGNYNEQFF.

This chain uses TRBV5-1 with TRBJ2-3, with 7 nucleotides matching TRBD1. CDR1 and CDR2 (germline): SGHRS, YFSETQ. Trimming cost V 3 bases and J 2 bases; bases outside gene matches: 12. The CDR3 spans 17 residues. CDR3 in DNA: TGCGCCAGCAGCTACCATGGGACAGAGGCAAACACAGATACGCAGTATTTT. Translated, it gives CASSYHGTEANTDTQYF.

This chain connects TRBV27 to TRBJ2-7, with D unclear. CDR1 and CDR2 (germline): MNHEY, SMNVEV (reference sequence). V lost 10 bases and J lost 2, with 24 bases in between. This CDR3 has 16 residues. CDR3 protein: CANPPGGRSSTYEQYF. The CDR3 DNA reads TGTGCCAACCCCCCCGGCGGACGATCCTCCACCTACGAGCAGTACTTC.

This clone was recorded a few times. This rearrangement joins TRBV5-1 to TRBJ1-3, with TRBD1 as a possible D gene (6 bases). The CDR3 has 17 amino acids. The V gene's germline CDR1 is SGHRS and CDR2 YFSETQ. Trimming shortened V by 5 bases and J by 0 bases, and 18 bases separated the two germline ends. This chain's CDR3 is CASRPGQPGLSGNTIYF. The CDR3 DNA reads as TGCGCCAGCAGACCCGGACAGCCGGGGCTCTCTGGAAACACCATATATTTT.

This chain's CDR3 is CASSKNLKGRPYEQYF. DNA of the CDR3: TGTGCCAGCAGCAAAAATCTTAAGGGAAGACCATACGAGCAGTACTTC. The J gene is TRBJ2-7, the V gene TRBV21-1. TRBV21-1 is classified as a pseudogene. CDR3 size: 16 residues.

The CDR3, as DNA: TGTGCCAGCAGCTTCGGACAGGGGAACTATGGCTACACCTTC. Translating it yields CASSFGQGNYGYTF. This chain connects TRBV5-6 to TRBJ1-2; 9 bases map to TRBD1. This CDR3 contains 14 residues. Germline V CDR1 and CDR2: SGHDT, YYEEEE. J was trimmed by 2 bases and V by 2 bases; bases with no gene match: 1.

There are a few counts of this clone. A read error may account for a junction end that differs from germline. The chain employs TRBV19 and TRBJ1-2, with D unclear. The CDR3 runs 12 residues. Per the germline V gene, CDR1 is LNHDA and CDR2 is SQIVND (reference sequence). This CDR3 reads CASMGLNYRYTF. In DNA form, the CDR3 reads TGTGCCAGTATGGGCCTAAACTATCGCTACACCTTC. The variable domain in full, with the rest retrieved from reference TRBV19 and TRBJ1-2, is DGGITQSPKYLFRKEGQNVTLSCEQNLNHDAMYWYRQDPGQGLRLIYYSQIVNDFQKGDIAEGYSVSREKKESFPLTVTSAQKNPTAFYLCASMGLNYRYTFGSGTRLTVV.

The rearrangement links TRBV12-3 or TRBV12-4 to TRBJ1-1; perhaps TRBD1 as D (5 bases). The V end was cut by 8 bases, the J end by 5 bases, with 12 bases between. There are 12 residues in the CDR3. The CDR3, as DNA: TGTGCCAGCGCCTCGGGGGGGACTGAAGCTTTCTTT. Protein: CASASGGTEAFF.

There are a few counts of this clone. This CDR3 is CSVGWWGADYEQYF. In DNA form, the CDR3 reads TGCAGCGTTGGGTGGTGGGGGGCCGACTACGAGCAGTACTTC. The V gene is TRBV29-1, the J gene TRBJ2-7; either TRBD1 or TRBD2 may fit D (6 bases each). With 4 bases removed from V and 3 bases from J, the gap between germline ends came to 16 bases. Germline V CDR1 and CDR2: SQVTM, ANQGSEA. The CDR3 spans 14 residues.

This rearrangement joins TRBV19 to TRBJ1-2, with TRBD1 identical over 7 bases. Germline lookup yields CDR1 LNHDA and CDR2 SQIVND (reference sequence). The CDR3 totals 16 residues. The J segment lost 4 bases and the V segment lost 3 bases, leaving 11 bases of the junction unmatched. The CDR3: CASSIRTGRMGYGYTF. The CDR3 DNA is TGTGCCAGTAGTATCCGGACAGGAAGAATGGGCTATGGCTACACCTTC.

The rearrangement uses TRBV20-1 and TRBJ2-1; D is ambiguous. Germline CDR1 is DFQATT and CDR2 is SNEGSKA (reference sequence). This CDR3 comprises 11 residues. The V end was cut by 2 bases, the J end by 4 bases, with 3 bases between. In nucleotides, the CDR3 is TGCAGTGCTAGATCGTACAATGAGCAGTTCTTC. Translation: CSARSYNEQFF.

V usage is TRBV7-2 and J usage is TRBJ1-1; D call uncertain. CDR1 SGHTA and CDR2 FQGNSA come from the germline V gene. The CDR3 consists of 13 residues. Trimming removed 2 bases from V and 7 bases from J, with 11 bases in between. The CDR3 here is CASSLLKSDEAFF. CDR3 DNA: TGTGCCAGCAGCTTATTGAAATCAGATGAAGCTTTCTTT.